A single sample gave rise to the 11 T cell receptor beta chains below, sequenced in a study of beta chain features in type 1 diabetes. Study-wide results and limits: Researchers report that Type 1 diabetes patients had moderately but significantly shorter TCRB CDR3s across all four CD4+ subsets.

No antigen has been identified for these receptors. Expressed TCRB transcripts were sequenced, since all the RNA that had been isolated was reverse transcribed. Measured with immunoSEQ multiplex PCR; TCRdb has only the in-frame clones, and not every one. The sample has 95,000 to 150,000 clones, about 16% seen once; the top ten hold under 2.5%. Input material: central memory CD4+ T cells from blood. Receptors were obtained from a man aged 25-40 years with type 1 diabetes.

This clone has at least ten counts. The chain combines TRBV29-1 with TRBJ2-7; D is possibly TRBD1 (5 bases). Germline CDR1 reads SQVTM; CDR2 reads ANQGSEA. The V end was cut by 6 bases, the J end by 2 bases, with 14 bases between. The CDR3 runs 13 residues. CDR3 residues: CSVDDSTTYEQYF. The CDR3 coding sequence is TGCAGCGTCGACGACAGTACCACCTACGAGCAGTACTTC.

This clone was seen only a few times. The CDR3 protein is CASSPRTGDIADTQYF. The CDR3 DNA is TGTGCCAGCAGCCCCCGGACAGGGGATATCGCAGATACGCAGTATTTT. The chain employs TRBV7-9 and TRBJ2-3; 9 bases fit TRBD1. From germline, CDR1 is SEHNR and CDR2 FQNEAQ (reference sequence). Losses at the gene ends were 5 bases for V and 4 bases for J; bases not matched to a gene: 10. There are 16 residues in the CDR3.

This chain joins TRBV5-1 and TRBJ1-1, with D perhaps TRBD1 (6 bases). The CDR3 totals 15 residues. With 4 bases removed from V and 1 base from J, the gap between germline ends came to 14 bases. Germline CDR1 is SGHRS and CDR2 is YFSETQ. This CDR3 is CASSPAPGENTEAFF. The CDR3 DNA reads TGCGCCAGCAGCCCAGCGCCAGGGGAGAACACTGAAGCTTTCTTT.

The chain links TRBV15 to TRBJ1-1, with TRBD1 matching over 10 bases. With V trimmed by 3 bases and J by 7 bases, 5 bases remained unmatched. The CDR3 has 14 residues. Per germline, CDR1 LNHNV and CDR2 YYDKDF (reference sequence). The CDR3: CATSRRQGAIEAFF. The DNA for the CDR3 is TGTGCCACCAGCAGGAGACAGGGGGCAATTGAAGCTTTCTTT.

This clone was seen a few times. The chain combines TRBV29-1 with TRBJ1-2; 8 bases fit TRBD1. The CDR3 loop spans 13 amino acids. In germline, CDR1 is SQVTM, CDR2 ANQGSEA. V gave up 8 bases and J gave up 8 bases; unmatched junction bases: 13. This CDR3 reads CSTRIGTGTGYTF. In DNA form, the CDR3 reads TGCAGCACCCGAATCGGGACAGGTACCGGCTACACCTTC.

V usage is TRBV13 and J usage is TRBJ2-4; tentatively, D is TRBD1 or TRBD2 (6 bases each). Germline values: CDR1 PRHDT, CDR2 FYEKMQ (reference sequence). V lost 4 bases to trimming and J lost 6 bases, with 13 bases between them. CDR3 size: 14 residues. In DNA form, the CDR3 reads TGTGCCAGCAGCTCTAAAAAGGGGGGAAACATTCAGTACTTC. Encoded protein: CASSSKKGGNIQYF.

This clone was observed a handful of times. The V and J genes are TRBV6-5 and TRBJ1-2; tentative D call: TRBD1 (6 bases). The length of the CDR3 is 14 residues. V was clipped by 4 bases and J by 6 bases, with 15 bases between them. The germline V gene has CDR1 MNHEY and CDR2 SVGAGI. The CDR3 protein is CASSLSHRVHGYTF. In nucleotides, the CDR3 is TGTGCCAGCAGTTTAAGTCACAGGGTCCATGGCTACACCTTC.

The chain joins TRBV7-2 to TRBJ1-2; no clear D. Germline V lookup: CDR1 SGHTA, CDR2 FQGNSA. The germline V and J ends were trimmed by 5 bases and 8 bases, with 12 bases remaining between them. The CDR3 runs 12 residues. CDR3 nucleotide sequence: TGTGCCAGCAGCAATGGTCCCCTCGGCTACACCTTC. Its translation: CASSNGPLGYTF.

This clone was picked up a small number of times. CDR3 nucleotides: TGTGCCAGCAGCAACAGCCCGGACTGGGGGGCCGCAGATACGCAGTATTTT. Protein product: CASSNSPDWGAADTQYF. This chain uses TRBV7-9 with TRBJ2-3, with D perhaps assigned TRBD1 or TRBD2 (6 bases each). V was shortened by 5 bases and J by 4 bases, with 22 bases between the two germline ends. The CDR3 totals 17 residues. Germline V CDR1 and CDR2: SEHNR, FQNEAQ (reference sequence).

This chain connects TRBV9 to TRBJ2-3; D is undetermined. Germline CDR1 SGDLS, CDR2 YYNGEE. The CDR3 is made up of 15 amino acids. Trimming removed 0 bases from V and 0 bases from J, with 8 bases in between. The CDR3, as DNA: TGTGCCAGCAGCGTAGCGGCGGTAAGCACAGATACGCAGTATTTT. Protein: CASSVAAVSTDTQYF.

This clone was recorded many times. The V and J genes are TRBV25-1 and TRBJ2-7; TRBD1 is a possible D gene (6 bases). The CDR3 consists of 15 residues. Per germline, CDR1 MGHDK and CDR2 SYGVNS. Trimming cost V 4 bases and J 2 bases, with 15 bases left between them. DNA for the CDR3: TGTGCCAGCAGTGCGCCCGACAGGTTCCCCTACGAGCAGTACTTC. Protein sequence: CASSAPDRFPYEQYF.